This T cell receptor (beta chain) was observed in a study of blood T cell repertoires in COVID-19. At the level of the study: Spain, Italy and the United States supplied samples that represented acute and convalescent COVID-19. The analysed material was cDNA or gDNA that came from T cells, B-cell-depleted T cells, or PBMCs.

This CDR3 comprises 17 residues. Trimming cost V 3 bases and J 10 bases; bases outside gene matches: 17. Germline CDR1 reads SGHRS; CDR2 reads YFSETQ. In the original workflow: Reference gene primer amplification gave nucleated cell count estimates. Profiling relied on immunoSEQ multiplex PCR, and the TCRdb table lists in-frame clones only, not all of them. That table gives V, J and clone size, and the DNA gave D and trimming. The table lists roughly 27,000 clones, around 80% of them singletons, with over 40% in the top ten. The sequence was obtained from a woman between 65 and 79 years old with acute or convalescent COVID-19. The V gene is TRBV5-1, the J gene TRBJ2-1, with 9 bases matching TRBD1. The sample taken for sequencing was peripheral blood. The CDR3 DNA sequence: TGCGCCAGCAGCTCCAGATCGGTGGGACAGGGAGAGCGAGAGCAGTTCTTC. It is translated as CASSSRSVGQGEREQFF.